This T cell receptor beta chain was sequenced in a study of tumor-infiltrating lymphocytes in primary liver carcinoma. Out of unsorted whole blood came the blood RNA, and germline DNA was extracted as well. Synthesis of TCR beta cDNA was carried out from 500 ng total RNA with a constant-region primer. Three-round nested multiplex PCR performed with slightly modified ARM-PCR produced the TCR beta libraries. The first two PCR rounds used TRBV1-TRBV30 primers with a Cbeta primer, nine to ten cycles each. TCRdb reanalysed the multiplex PCR reads using MiXCR and keeps one entry per CDR3 protein. The sample lists approximately 340,000 distinct CDR3 sequences, around 60% occurring once. A remark on this clonotype: Sequence at one end of the junction differs from germline and may be a read error.

The CDR3 has 14 amino acids. The rearrangement links TRBV12-3 or TRBV12-4 to TRBJ1-2; a weak D match, TRBD1 (6 bases). This sequence originates from a man aged 35 to 55 with primary liver carcinoma and hepatitis B virus infection. The sample taken for sequencing was peripheral blood. CDR3 amino acids: CANSSGDDLYGYAF. CDR3 coding DNA: TGTGCCAACAGTTCAGGGGATGATCTCTATGGCTACGCCTTC.